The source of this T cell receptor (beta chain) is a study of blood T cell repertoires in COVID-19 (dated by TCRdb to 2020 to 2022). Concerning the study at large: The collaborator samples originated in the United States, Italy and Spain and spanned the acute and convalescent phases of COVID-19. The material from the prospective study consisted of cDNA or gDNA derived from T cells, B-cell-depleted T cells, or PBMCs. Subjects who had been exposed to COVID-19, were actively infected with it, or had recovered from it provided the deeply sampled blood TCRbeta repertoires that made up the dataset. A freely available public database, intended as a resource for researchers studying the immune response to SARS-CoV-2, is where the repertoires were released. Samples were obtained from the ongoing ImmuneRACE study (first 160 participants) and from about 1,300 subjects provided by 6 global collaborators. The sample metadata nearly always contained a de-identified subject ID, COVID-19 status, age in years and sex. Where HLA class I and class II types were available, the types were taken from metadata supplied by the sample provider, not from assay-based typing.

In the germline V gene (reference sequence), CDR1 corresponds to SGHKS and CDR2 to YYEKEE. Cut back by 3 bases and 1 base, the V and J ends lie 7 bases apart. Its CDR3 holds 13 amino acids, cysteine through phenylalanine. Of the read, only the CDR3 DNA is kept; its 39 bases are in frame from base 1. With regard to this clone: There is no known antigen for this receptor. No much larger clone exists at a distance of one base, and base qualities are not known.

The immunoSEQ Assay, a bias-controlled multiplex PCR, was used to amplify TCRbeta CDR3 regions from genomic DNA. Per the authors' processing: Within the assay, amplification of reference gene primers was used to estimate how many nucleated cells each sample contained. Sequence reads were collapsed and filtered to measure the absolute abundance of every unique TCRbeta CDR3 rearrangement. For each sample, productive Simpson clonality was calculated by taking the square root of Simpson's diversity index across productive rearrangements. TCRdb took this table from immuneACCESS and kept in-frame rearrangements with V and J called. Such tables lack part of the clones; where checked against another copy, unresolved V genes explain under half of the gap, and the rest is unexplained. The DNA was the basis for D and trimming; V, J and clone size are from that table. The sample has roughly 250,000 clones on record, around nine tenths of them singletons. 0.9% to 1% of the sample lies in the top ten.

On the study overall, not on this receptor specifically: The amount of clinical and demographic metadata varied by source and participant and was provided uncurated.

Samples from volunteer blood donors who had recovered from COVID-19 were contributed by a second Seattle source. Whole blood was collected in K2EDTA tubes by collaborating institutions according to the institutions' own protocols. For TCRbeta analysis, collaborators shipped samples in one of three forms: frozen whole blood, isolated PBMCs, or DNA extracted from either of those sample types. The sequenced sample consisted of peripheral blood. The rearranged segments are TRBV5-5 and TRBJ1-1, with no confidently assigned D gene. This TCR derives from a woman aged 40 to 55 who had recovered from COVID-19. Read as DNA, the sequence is TGTGCCAGCAGCTGGGCCGAGAACACTGAAGCTTTCTTT. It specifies CASSWAENTEAFF.